These 10 T cell receptor beta chains were all obtained from the same sample, sequenced in a study of blood T cell repertoires in COVID-19. Sequencing was performed with immunoSEQ multiplex PCR; in TCRdb, only in-frame clones are kept and a portion is missing. The repertoire holds 30,000 to 40,000 clones, with approximately 78% as singletons. The source material was peripheral blood. All receptors come from an elderly man with active or convalescent COVID-19.

The rearrangement links TRBV6-5 to TRBJ2-7; 10 bases are a match to TRBD2. This CDR3 spans 15 amino acids. The germline V gene has CDR1 MNHEY and CDR2 SVGAGI. Germline trimming cut 10 bases from V and 5 bases from J; bases unmatched to any gene: 14. CDR3 region: CAIRGLAGAGNEQYF. DNA for the CDR3: TGTGCCATCCGGGGGCTAGCGGGAGCCGGGAACGAGCAGTACTTC.

The chain has TRBV28 and TRBJ1-2; 10 nucleotides match TRBD1. CDR3 size: 13 residues. V shed 10 bases, J shed 8 bases, and the junction held 10 bases outside the gene matches. Germline V gene lookup returns CDR1 MDHEN and CDR2 SYDVKM. CDR3 region: CAIDRGQVRGYTF. The CDR3 DNA reads TGTGCCATCGACAGGGGGCAAGTGAGAGGCTACACCTTC.

The chain has TRBV19 and TRBJ2-7; 15 bases agree with TRBD2. In germline, CDR1 is LNHDA, CDR2 SQIVND (reference sequence). V shed 5 bases and J 7 bases; nucleotides not matched to a gene: 6. The CDR3 extends over 15 amino acids. The CDR3 protein is CASSGLAGGPGEQYF. CDR3 sequence (DNA): TGTGCCAGTAGTGGACTAGCGGGAGGGCCGGGTGAGCAGTACTTC.

This chain links TRBV18 with TRBJ1-1; no reliable D call. Germline CDR1 KGHSH, CDR2 LQKENI. The length of the CDR3 is 14 residues. V lost 1 base and J 3 bases, leaving 9 bases between the germline ends. This CDR3 is CASSPQEAHTEAFF. The CDR3 region has the DNA TGTGCCAGCTCACCACAGGAGGCCCACACTGAAGCTTTCTTT.

The chain is built from TRBV14 and TRBJ1-1, with D perhaps TRBD1 (6 bases). Trimming left V 3 bases short and J 7 bases short, with 12 bases between. Germline V gene data show CDR1 as SGHDN and CDR2 as FVKESK. CDR3 size: 13 residues. The CDR3 loop is CASSQGTRLEAFF. CDR3 DNA: TGTGCCAGCAGCCAGGGGACAAGGCTTGAAGCTTTCTTT.

The chain has TRBV6-5 and TRBJ2-7, with TRBD2 identical over 7 bases. The CDR3 contains 15 residues. The V segment lost 0 bases and the J segment 5 bases; nucleotides outside the gene matches: 7. In germline, CDR1 is MNHEY, CDR2 SVGAGI. This CDR3 reads CASSYSEMGRDEQYF. CDR3 coding DNA: TGTGCCAGCAGTTACTCGGAGATGGGGAGGGACGAGCAGTACTTC.

The V and J genes are TRBV19 and TRBJ2-1, with D tentatively TRBD2 (7 bases). V lost 3 bases and J lost 1, with 10 bases in between. Germline V gene sequence: CDR1 LNHDA, CDR2 SQIVND (reference sequence). The CDR3 runs 15 residues. The CDR3 loop is CASSIGGQSYNEQFF. In DNA form, the CDR3 reads TGTGCCAGTAGTATCGGGGGGCAGTCCTACAATGAGCAGTTCTTC.

V usage is TRBV5-1 and J usage is TRBJ2-7; TRBD2 agrees at 7 bases. The germline V gene encodes CDR1 SGHRS and CDR2 YFSETQ. V trimming: 7 bases; J trimming: 0 bases; junction bases outside the gene matches: 7. This CDR3 comprises 14 residues. CDR3 in amino acids: CASGPERGSYEQYF. In DNA, the CDR3 is TGCGCCAGCGGCCCGGAGCGGGGCTCCTACGAGCAGTACTTC.

The V gene is TRBV6-1, the J gene TRBJ1-2, with D maybe TRBD1 (5 bases). In germline, CDR1 is MNHNS, CDR2 SASEGT. The CDR3 runs to 13 residues. V lost 3 bases to trimming and J lost 4 bases, with 9 bases between them. CDR3 sequence reads: CASSEQGSYGYTF. DNA for the CDR3: TGTGCCAGCAGTGAGCAGGGATCCTATGGCTACACCTTC.

The genes are TRBV5-1 and TRBJ2-5; a weak D match, TRBD2 (5 bases). Per germline, CDR1 SGHRS and CDR2 YFSETQ. The CDR3 length is 14 residues. V lost 0 bases and J 4 bases, leaving 10 bases between the germline ends. The CDR3 region is CASSLAPSRETQYF. As DNA, the CDR3 is TGCGCCAGCAGCTTGGCGCCTAGCAGAGAGACCCAGTACTTC.